One and the same sample provided the 7 T cell receptor beta chains below, sequenced in a study of Ad26.COV2.S vaccination and SARS-CoV-2 variants. As for treatment: about 20 received Ad26.COV2.S at low or high dose, single or two shots; about 5 received placebo; per-sample allocation not given. On day 63 after the first injection, vaccine and placebo recipients gave samples. Assay used: immunoSEQ multiplex PCR; TCRdb lists only in-frame clones, some missing. Altogether around 400,000 clones are present, approximately 89% being singletons, with the ten largest covering under 2%. This specimen consisted of peripheral blood, obtained in a trial of Ad26.COV2.S vaccine versus placebo. Receptors were obtained from a person between 18 and 60 years old who received the Ad26.COV2.S COVID-19 vaccine or a placebo.

The chain is built from TRBV4-3 and TRBJ2-3; possibly TRBD1 for D (7 bases). V was cut by 0 bases and J by 4 bases, with 17 bases left in between. Germline V lookup: CDR1 LGHNA, CDR2 YSLEER. The CDR3 runs 17 residues. CDR3 loop: CASSQDRARGTPDTQYF. CDR3 DNA: TGCGCCAGCAGCCAAGATCGGGCCAGGGGGACTCCAGATACGCAGTATTTT.

On this clone: At the DNA level, this CDR3 is encoded by other sequences in the same sample as well. The chain employs TRBV28 and TRBJ2-2; weak D call: TRBD2 (6 bases). CDR3 length equals 14 residues. Germline V CDR1 and CDR2: MDHEN, SYDVKM. Trimming shortened V by 6 bases and J by 3 bases, and 11 bases separated the two germline ends. DNA of the CDR3: TGTGCCAGCAGCCTTGGAGGGGACACCGGGGAGCTGTTTTTT. This translates into CASSLGGDTGELFF.

V is TRBV30 and J is TRBJ1-6; 8 bases are shared with TRBD1. V lost 4 bases, J lost 5 bases, and 7 bases stayed unmatched. The CDR3 is 15 amino acids. Germline V gene lookup returns CDR1 GTSNPN and CDR2 SVGIG (reference sequence). CDR3 sequence: CAWNPGGGNNSPLHF. CDR3 sequence (DNA): TGTGCCTGGAACCCAGGGGGCGGTAATAATTCACCCCTCCACTTT.

The chain is built from TRBV28 and TRBJ1-2; TRBD1 agrees at 8 bases. Germline V gene data show CDR1 as MDHEN and CDR2 as SYDVKM. The CDR3 extends over 15 amino acids. The J segment lost 5 bases and the V segment lost 6 bases, leaving 11 bases of the junction unmatched. This CDR3 is CASSPPLGTGYGYTF. The CDR3 nucleotides read TGTGCCAGCAGCCCGCCGCTTGGGACAGGTTATGGCTACACCTTC.

V gene TRBV5-8 combines with J gene TRBJ1-5; 7 nucleotides agree with TRBD1. Germline V gene lookup returns CDR1 SGHTS and CDR2 YDEGEE. The CDR3 loop spans 16 amino acids. The junction had 12 bases not matched to a gene; V was cut back by 5 bases and J by 4 bases. This CDR3 reads CASRSNRQGRNQPQHF. Here the CDR3 DNA reads TGTGCCAGCAGATCGAACCGACAGGGTAGAAATCAGCCCCAGCATTTT.

The chain carries TRBV5-6 and TRBJ2-2, with D perhaps matching TRBD2 (5 bases). The CDR3 length is 15 residues. The germline V gene encodes CDR1 SGHDT and CDR2 YYEEEE. The germline V and J ends were trimmed by 2 bases and 1 base, with 9 bases remaining between them. The CDR3 protein is CASSFPGLNTGELFF. The CDR3 DNA sequence: TGTGCCAGCAGCTTCCCGGGATTGAACACCGGGGAGCTGTTTTTT.

V usage is TRBV7-9 and J usage is TRBJ1-1; D remains unclear. Per the germline V gene, CDR1 is SEHNR and CDR2 is FQNEAQ (reference sequence). V was pared by 1 base and J by 0 bases, with 6 bases between. The CDR3 totals 14 residues. CDR3 sequence: CASSLEQVNTEAFF. The CDR3 nucleotides read TGTGCCAGCAGCTTAGAACAAGTGAACACTGAAGCTTTCTTT. The full variable domain, with the rest looked up from reference TRBV7-9 and TRBJ1-1, is DTGVSQNPRHKITKRGQNVTFRCDPISEHNRLYWYRQTLGQGPEFLTYFQNEAQLEKSRLLSDRFSAERPKGSFSTLEIQRTEQGDSAMYLCASSLEQVNTEAFFGQGTRLTVV.